This T cell receptor beta chain was sequenced in a study of CD8+CD57+ T cells in acquired aplastic anemia. The wider study: An average of 3.2 ug of DNA was obtained from sorted CD4+ and CD8+ cells.

Flow cytometry had shown expanded CD8+CD57+ cells in the patients chosen for sequencing. The use of genomic DNA as template underpinned the TCR beta VDJ and CDR3 profiling. MiXCR, run by TCRdb on the reads, gives a single entry per CDR3 protein. Altogether hundreds of thousands of distinct CDR3 sequences are present, 56% being singletons, with the ten largest covering 1% to 1.5%. Study outcomes and limitations: It was found that under 30 CD8+ CDR3 sequences were shared between patients and controls.

On this clonotype itself: Its antigen is unidentified.

The CDR3 is 14 residues long. Trimming cost V 6 bases and J 7 bases, with 15 bases left between them. CDR1 SEHNR and CDR2 FQNEAQ come from the germline V gene (reference sequence). The receptor comes from a human donor with aplastic anemia. The chain uses TRBV7-9 and TRBJ1-4, with D perhaps TRBD1 (6 bases). The sample comprised sorted CD4+, CD8+, or CD8+CD57+ T cells (not recorded which) from PBMCs. In DNA form, the CDR3 reads TGTGCCAGCAGTCAGACAGGTTTGGCTGAAAAACTGTTTTTT. It is translated as CASSQTGLAEKLFF.